The T cell receptor (beta chain) described here comes from a study of cytomegalovirus exposure and HLA in healthy donors. Study information: Of the donors genotyped, several hundred in all, 65% to 90% fell in the Caucasian-associated ancestry cluster.

Notes on the study in general: The sole available immune exposure information was CMV serostatus. Common viral pathogens seemed to be connected with several of the most significant clusters, according to a later analysis. Specificity of a few CMV-associated chains for CMV antigens was verified in vitro.

As regards this clone: Its target is not known.

The PCR had 60 Vbeta and 13 Jbeta primers. The assay was immunoSEQ multiplex PCR, and TCRdb's table has in-frame clones only and misses some. This table holds 65,000 to 70,000 clones, about 70% found once. Trimming cost V 6 bases and J 6 bases; bases outside gene matches: 15. Germline CDR1 and CDR2: SGHVS and FQNEAQ. There are 16 residues in the CDR3. The receptor's source is a woman in her twenties or thirties in good health and CMV-seronegative. The chain uses TRBV7-8 and TRBJ2-7; 9 nucleotides agree with TRBD1. Sequences were obtained from PBMCs. CDR3 loop: CASRSGQGRFGGEQYF. For the CDR3, the DNA is TGTGCCAGCAGATCGGGACAGGGAAGATTCGGGGGCGAGCAGTACTTC.